Detailed here is one T cell receptor (beta chain). The antigen remains unidentified. The data belong to a study of CD8+ T cells in alopecia areata. At the level of the study: Treated patients were dosed with oral tofacitinib, taking 5 to 10 mg twice daily.

The CDR3 covers 14 residues. The V gene lost 5 bases and the J gene lost 6 bases, with 17 bases spanning the gap. Germline V gene data show CDR1 as PRHDT and CDR2 as FYEKMQ (reference sequence). Documented treatment: oral pan-JAK inhibitor, 5-10 mg twice daily. Those with alopecia areata gave lesional scalp punch biopsies and peripheral blood. Study-level points and caveats: The study also sequences resident alphabeta T cells of normal skin in scalp samples. Scalp clonality, along with expanded CD8+ clones among the top 100, was significantly decreased by tofacitinib.

Following RNA extraction, reverse transcription yielded cDNA that acted as the sequencing template. TCRdb's table, derived via immunoSEQ multiplex PCR, lists solely in-frame clones and lacks some. The sample consists of fewer than 200,000 clones, 58% of them appearing once. The chain joins TRBV13 to TRBJ2-7; D is perhaps TRBD2 (6 bases). The sequenced sample was CD8+ T cells sorted from blood, obtained at week 24, from a patient treated with tofacitinib. The TCR sequence derives from a human donor with alopecia areata. CDR3: CASSEGGVTVEQYF. Written as DNA, the CDR3 is TGTGCCAGCAGCGAAGGCGGGGTTACAGTCGAGCAGTACTTC. Filled out from reference TRBV13 and TRBJ2-7, the complete variable domain reads AAGVIQSPRHLIKEKRETATLKCYPIPRHDTVYWYQQGPGQDPQFLISFYEKMQSDKGSIPDRFSAQQFSDYHSELNMSSLELGDSALYFCASSEGGVTVEQYFGPGTRLTVT.